These 9 T cell receptor beta chains share one sample of origin, sequenced in a study of blood T cell repertoires in COVID-19. The method was immunoSEQ multiplex PCR; TCRdb's version includes in-frame clones alone and lacks a portion of them. The top ten clones hold roughly 12% of a sample with about 100,000 clones, more than 70% of them seen once. Source material: peripheral blood. Receptors were obtained from a human donor in a cohort sampled during active COVID-19.

The rearrangement joins TRBV11-2 to TRBJ2-7, with D possibly being TRBD1 (6 bases). Trimming shortened V by 4 bases and J by 4 bases, and 17 bases separated the two germline ends. Germline CDR1 SGHAT, CDR2 FQNNGV. The CDR3 length is 15 residues. CDR3 loop: CASSYQGSFGYEQYF. The CDR3 DNA is TGTGCCAGCAGCTACCAGGGGTCGTTCGGTTACGAGCAGTACTTC.

CDR3 in amino acids: CASRGQGEQETQYF. In DNA form, the CDR3 reads TGTGCCTCCAGGGGACAGGGGGAACAAGAGACCCAGTACTTC. The chain combines TRBV25-1 with TRBJ2-5, with 11 nucleotides matching TRBD1. With V trimmed by 11 bases and J by 2 bases, 7 bases remained unmatched. CDR3 length: 14 amino acids. Germline CDR1 is MGHDK and CDR2 is SYGVNS.

This clone was counted only a few times. The rearrangement joins TRBV29-1 to TRBJ1-1; maybe TRBD1 (6 bases). This CDR3 is 14 amino acids long. V gave up 5 bases and J gave up 0 bases, with 13 bases separating them. Germline V gene sequence: CDR1 SQVTM, CDR2 ANQGSEA. Written as DNA, the CDR3 is TGCAGCGTTAAAAACAGGGATATGAACACTGAAGCTTTCTTT. This codes for CSVKNRDMNTEAFF. The entire variable domain, with the rest obtained from reference TRBV29-1 and TRBJ1-1, is as follows: SAVISQKPSRDICQRGTSLTIQCQVDSQVTMMFWYRQQPGQSLTLIATANQGSEATYESGFVIDKFPISRPNLTFSTLTVSNMSPEDSSIYLCSVKNRDMNTEAFFGQGTRLTVV.

This chain joins TRBV4-1 and TRBJ1-4; 9 bases are a match to TRBD1. The CDR3 sequence is 20 residues long. The J segment lost 6 bases and the V segment lost 4 bases, leaving 21 bases of the junction unmatched. Germline lookup yields CDR1 MGHRA and CDR2 YSYEKL. The CDR3 loop reads CASSLTPGQGGGGLDEKLFF. For the CDR3, the DNA is TGCGCCAGCAGCCTAACGCCGGGACAGGGAGGCGGTGGTCTCGATGAAAAACTGTTTTTT.

The CDR3 nucleotides are TGTGCCAGCAGCTTAGGTCGGGTTACTAGCGAGCAGTACTTC. It yields the protein CASSLGRVTSEQYF. V gene TRBV7-2 combines with J gene TRBJ2-7; D is possibly TRBD2 (5 bases). V was clipped by 1 base and J by 6 bases, with 13 bases between them. CDR3 length equals 14 residues. Germline V gene data show CDR1 as SGHTA and CDR2 as FQGNSA.

The chain recombines TRBV12-5 with TRBJ2-1; 13 nucleotides match TRBD2. The V gene's germline CDR1 is LGHNT and CDR2 FRNRAP. With 5 bases clipped from V and 9 bases from J, the junction kept 7 bases outside the gene matches. The CDR3 spans 15 residues. The DNA for the CDR3 is TGTGCTAGTGGTCCGAGGACTAGCGGGGGAGGTGAGCAGTTCTTC. This gives the protein CASGPRTSGGGEQFF.

This chain connects TRBV6-2 or TRBV6-3 to TRBJ1-2; the match to TRBD1 covers 9 bases. J was trimmed by 2 bases and V by 2 bases; bases with no gene match: 6. CDR1 and CDR2 (germline): MNHEY, SVGEGT. This CDR3 is 16 amino acids long. CDR3 nucleotides: TGTGCCAGCAGTTACACGCCGGGGACAGGGAACTATGGCTACACCTTC. The encoded protein is CASSYTPGTGNYGYTF.

This clone occurred once. The genes are TRBV11-2 and TRBJ2-5; 8 bases align to TRBD2. The germline gives CDR1 SGHAT, CDR2 FQNNGV. The CDR3 covers 16 residues. Trimming removed 5 bases from V and 4 bases from J; junction bases left unmatched: 12. The CDR3 nucleotides are TGTGCCAGCAGCGAGGGGCGGGGGGCGTCGGGAGAGACCCAGTACTTC. Protein sequence: CASSEGRGASGETQYF.

This chain links TRBV7-8 with TRBJ2-1; D perhaps matches TRBD1 (6 bases). The CDR3 extends over 15 amino acids. Trimming took off 3 bases at V and 6 bases at J, with 15 bases between the two ends. The germline V gene has CDR1 SGHVS and CDR2 FQNEAQ. In DNA form, the CDR3 reads TGTGCCAGCAGCTTCGGGGCCGCAGGGGCCAATGAGCAGTTCTTC. Its translation is CASSFGAAGANEQFF.